This T cell receptor beta chain was observed in a study of T cell responses to AZD1222 COVID-19 vaccine. Broader study findings: Donors, mostly white British, included more females; clonal diversity was possibly underestimated. Nearly half of spike-specific TCRs reportedly target unmutated variant regions. Among those given AZD1222, only 6 or 7 were seropositive at baseline. Spike-specific TCR breadth rose after two AZD1222 doses, and depth rose as well.

Sequenced by immunoSEQ multiplex PCR; TCRdb stores in-frame clones only, minus some. The table has roughly 58,000 clones, about 91% seen once; the top ten hold 5% to 6.5%. V gave up 3 bases and J gave up 3 bases, with 8 bases separating them. Looked up from germline, CDR1 is SNHLY and CDR2 is FYNNEI. CDR3 length: 13 amino acids. Worth noting for this clone: The antigen is undetermined.

The input for sequencing was peripheral blood, taken 28 days after the second AZD1222 dose. The clonotype originates from an adult who received the AZD1222 COVID-19 vaccine. V usage is TRBV2 and J usage is TRBJ2-5; D is perhaps TRBD2 (6 bases). The CDR3 nucleotides are TGTGCCAGCAGTGAGGGCGGGGAAGAGACCCAGTACTTC. Its protein product is CASSEGGEETQYF. The full variable domain, its missing parts supplied by reference TRBV2 and TRBJ2-5, is EPEVTQTPSHQVTQMGQEVILRCVPISNHLYFYWYRQILGQKVEFLVSFYNNEISEKSEIFDDQFSVERPDGSNFTLKIRSTKLEDSAMYFCASSEGGEETQYFGPGTRLLVL.